The source of this T cell receptor beta chain is a study of T-cell memory formation after mild COVID-19. This clonotype has a handful of counts. Its target is not known. 5'RACE, which relied on constant-segment primers, yielded TCR alpha and TCR beta cDNA libraries carrying sample barcodes and UMIs. TCRdb analysed the 5' RACE reads with MiXCR anew, one entry per CDR3 protein. The table lists roughly 190,000 distinct CDR3 sequences, around 19% of them singletons. Broader study findings: The authors did not confirm SARS-CoV-2 specificity of second-wave clones peaking day 37. From day 15 to 85, contracting clones were balanced between CD4 and CD8, whereas later expanders leaned toward CD4+.

The clonotype comes from an adult woman who had mild COVID-19 (a few samples of this study predate the infection). Cell type and time point are not known. Sequencing input: PBMCs or a T cell subset sorted from them (not recorded which).

CDR3 nucleotide sequence: TGCAGTGCTAAGGAGGGAGGGCATGCCGACGTGAACACTGAAGCTTTCTTT. Amino acids: CSAKEGGHADVNTEAFF. The chain is built from TRBV20-1 and TRBJ1-1; D gene ambiguous. V gave up 4 bases and J gave up 0 bases, with 21 bases separating them. Germline CDR1 DFQATT, CDR2 SNEGSKA (reference sequence). The CDR3 totals 17 residues.